The TCR beta chain described here comes from a study of T cells after yellow fever vaccination. The overall study: SMART-Seq v4 Ultra Low Input handled preparation of low-cell-number fractions.

This clonotype has a handful of counts. The target antigen is unknown. Findings and caveats of the study: A small proportion of clonotypes was detected in both the CD4 and CD8 compartments. Bulk-population clonotypes that are abundant could appear as contaminants in FACS-sorted repertoires.

The study made its TCR cDNA through 5'RACE template switching. That step introduced a universal primer site along with UMIs. TCRdb itself ran the 5' RACE reads through MiXCR, one entry per CDR3 protein. Of under 95,000 distinct CDR3 sequences in the sample, approximately 7.3% were seen once. V was cut by 2 bases and J by 7 bases, with 6 bases left in between. The CDR3 is 12 residues long. Germline assignment: CDR1 SGDLS and CDR2 YYNGEE. The sequenced sample was CD8+ T cells sorted from PBMCs, obtained around 10 days after the first yellow fever vaccination. This clonotype was obtained from a man between 18 and 29 years old who received the YFV17D yellow fever vaccine. The J gene is TRBJ2-2, the V gene TRBV9, with no clear D. The CDR3 DNA follows: TGTGCCAGCAGCGTCAACGGCGGGGAGCTGTTTTTT. Translating gives CASSVNGGELFF.